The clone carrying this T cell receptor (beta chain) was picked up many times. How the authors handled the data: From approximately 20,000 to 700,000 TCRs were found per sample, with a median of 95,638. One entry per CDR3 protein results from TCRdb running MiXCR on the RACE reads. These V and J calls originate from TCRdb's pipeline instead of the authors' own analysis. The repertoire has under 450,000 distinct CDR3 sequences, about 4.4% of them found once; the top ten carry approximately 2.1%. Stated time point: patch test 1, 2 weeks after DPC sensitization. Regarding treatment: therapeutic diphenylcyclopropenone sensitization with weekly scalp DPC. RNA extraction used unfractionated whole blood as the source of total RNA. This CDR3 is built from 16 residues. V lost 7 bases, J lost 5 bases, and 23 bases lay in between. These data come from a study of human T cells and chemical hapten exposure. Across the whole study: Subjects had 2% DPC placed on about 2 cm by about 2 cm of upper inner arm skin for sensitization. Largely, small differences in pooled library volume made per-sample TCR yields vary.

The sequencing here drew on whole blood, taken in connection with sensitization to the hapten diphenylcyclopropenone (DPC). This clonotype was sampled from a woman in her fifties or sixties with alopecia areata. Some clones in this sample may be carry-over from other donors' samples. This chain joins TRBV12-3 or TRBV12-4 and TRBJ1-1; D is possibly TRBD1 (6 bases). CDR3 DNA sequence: TGTGCCAGCACCTTCCCGACGGGGGAGGGGGGTACTGAAGCTTTCTTT. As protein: CASTFPTGEGGTEAFF.